Listed below are T cell receptor beta chains from one sample, sequenced in a study of T cells in Graves' hyperthyroidism and ophthalmopathy. TCRdb reprocessed the multiplex PCR reads via MiXCR and lists one record per CDR3 protein. The sample lists approximately 410,000 distinct CDR3 sequences, roughly 13% seen once, with 5% to 6% in the top ten. Sequencing was performed on blood. These receptors were collected from a woman aged 18-30 years with Graves' hyperthyroidism. Both conserved end residues are part of each CDR3.

v_gene: TRBV5-1; j_gene: TRBJ2-6; CDR3aa: CASSSTGGTGANVLTF
v_gene: TRBV9; j_gene: TRBJ2-3; CDR3aa: CASSARGSGGSTDTQYF
v_gene: TRBV19; j_gene: TRBJ2-2; CDR3aa: CASKPGQGIDTGELFF
v_gene: TRBV4-3; j_gene: TRBJ2-1; CDR3aa: CASSQDRWLTNNEQFF
v_gene: TRBV5-1; j_gene: TRBJ2-3; CDR3aa: CASSLAGWEDTQYF
v_gene: TRBV20-1; j_gene: TRBJ1-4; CDR3aa: CSARDGERLGEKLFF
v_gene: TRBV5-1; j_gene: TRBJ1-2; CDR3aa: CASSLDSDYGYTF
v_gene: TRBV20-1; j_gene: TRBJ2-7; CDR3aa: CSAKLQREVEQYF
v_gene: TRBV9; j_gene: TRBJ2-2; CDR3aa: CASSAPLAGGRAGELFF
v_gene: TRBV6-4; j_gene: TRBJ1-5; CDR3aa: CASSGGANQPQHF
v_gene: TRBV6-2/TRBV6-3; j_gene: TRBJ2-3; CDR3aa: CASSYSTGLAGESSTDTQYF